The rows below give T cell receptor beta chains drawn from one sample of a study of T cell responses to AZD1222 COVID-19 vaccine. Produced via immunoSEQ multiplex PCR; TCRdb's table is partial and in-frame only. The repertoire holds roughly 200,000 clones, 80% to 95% seen once, with roughly 1% in the top ten. The starting material was peripheral blood, obtained 28 days after the second dose of the MenACWY control vaccine. The source of these receptors is an adult who received the MenACWY meningococcal vaccine as a control. Both conserved end residues are part of each CDR3. A D gene is named only where the DNA matches it firmly. The size of a clone is reported for some rows only, either as once, few or many, or as a class for expanded clones.

v_gene	j_gene	d_gene	abundance	CDR3aa	CDR3nt
TRBV25-1	TRBJ1-2	.	.	CASSKGTNYGYTF	TGTGCCAGCAGTAAAGGGACTAACTATGGCTACACCTTC
TRBV18	TRBJ2-6	TRBD1	.	CASSPRQGTAGANVLTF	TGTGCCAGCTCACCGAGACAGGGGACCGCTGGGGCCAACGTCCTGACTTTC
TRBV21-1	TRBJ1-5	.	.	CASSTRTGPKSGVHQPQHF	TGTGCCAGCAGCACCCGGACAGGCCCCAAATCCGGAGTCCATCAGCCCCAGCATTTT
TRBV11-2	TRBJ1-4	.	.	CASSLGGMNEKLFF	TGTGCCAGCAGCTTAGGGGGGATGAATGAAAAACTGTTTTTT
TRBV30	TRBJ2-7	.	.	CAWSAGPDLAYEQYF	TGTGCCTGGAGTGCCGGACCTGACTTGGCCTACGAGCAGTACTTC
TRBV5-1	TRBJ2-7	TRBD2	.	CASSLVGGGLGEQYF	TGCGCCAGCAGCTTGGTCGGGGGGGGCCTCGGAGAGCAGTACTTC
TRBV7-9	TRBJ1-1	.	.	CASSLQGGHTEAFF	TGTGCCAGCAGCCTACAAGGCGGGCACACTGAAGCTTTCTTT
TRBV5-1	TRBJ1-4	TRBD1	.	CASSQGQGVTNEKLFF	TGCGCCAGCAGCCAAGGACAGGGGGTAACTAATGAAAAACTGTTTTTT
TRBV5-1	TRBJ1-1	TRBD1	.	CASSLVGQGGTEAFF	TGCGCCAGCAGCTTGGTAGGGCAGGGGGGCACTGAAGCTTTCTTT
TRBV30	TRBJ2-7	TRBD1	.	CAGKRTGGSYEQYF	TGTGCCGGGAAAAGGACAGGCGGCTCCTACGAGCAGTACTTC
TRBV12-3/TRBV12-4	TRBJ1-6	.	.	CASSLGPSPLHF	TGTGCCAGCAGTTTAGGACCTTCACCCCTCCACTTT
TRBV6-5	TRBJ1-2	.	.	CASRDSGYGYTF	TGTGCCAGCAGGGACAGTGGCTATGGCTACACCTTC
TRBV2	TRBJ1-2	.	.	CASLYRNLNTF	TGTGCCAGCCTTTATCGGAACCTAAACACCTTC
TRBV12-3/TRBV12-4	TRBJ2-1	.	.	CASSGGTTGEQFF	TGTGCCAGCAGTGGCGGGACTACAGGGGAGCAGTTCTTC
TRBV5-1	TRBJ2-2	TRBD1	.	CASSQRTGSNTGELFF	TGCGCCAGCTCACAAAGGACAGGCTCGAACACCGGGGAGCTGTTTTTT
TRBV3-1/TRBV3-2	TRBJ2-7	.	.	CASSRTAYEQYF	TGTGCCAGCAGCCGCACGGCCTACGAGCAGTACTTC
TRBV6-5	TRBJ1-2	TRBD1	.	CASSRGQGYGYTF	TGTGCCAGCAGTCGAGGACAGGGCTATGGCTACACCTTC
TRBV7-9	TRBJ1-2	.	once	CVSSSPGGGYTF	TGTGTCAGCAGCTCCCCGGGAGGTGGCTACACCTTC
TRBV6-5	TRBJ1-1	.	.	CASNRQDSEAFF	TGTGCCAGCAATCGACAGGACTCTGAAGCTTTCTTT
TRBV15	TRBJ2-4	.	.	CATSRDPYEGRLAKNIQYF	TGTGCCACCAGCAGAGATCCGTATGAGGGAAGGCTAGCCAAAAACATTCAGTACTTC
TRBV4-1	TRBJ2-7	.	.	CASSQETGATREQYF	TGCGCCAGCAGCCAAGAGACTGGGGCTACAAGAGAGCAGTACTTC
TRBV7-9	TRBJ1-5	.	once	CASSEQNQPQHF	TGTGCCAGCAGCGAGCAGAATCAGCCCCAGCATTTT
TRBV3-1/TRBV3-2	TRBJ1-2	.	.	CASSPYSGRLNGYTF	TGTGCCAGCAGCCCTTACTCAGGGCGTCTTAATGGCTACACCTTC
TRBV12-3/TRBV12-4	TRBJ2-5	.	.	CASSAGAAETQYF	TGTGCCAGCAGTGCCGGGGCTGCGGAGACCCAGTACTTC
TRBV5-1	TRBJ2-1	TRBD1	.	CASSYEGGASYNEQFF	TGCGCCAGCAGCTACGAAGGGGGCGCGTCCTACAATGAGCAGTTCTTC
TRBV7-2	TRBJ1-1	.	.	CASSWTIEGNTEAFF	TGTGCCAGCAGCTGGACCATCGAGGGAAACACTGAAGCTTTCTTT
TRBV5-1	TRBJ2-3	TRBD2	.	CASSPGTSADTQYF	TGCGCCAGCAGCCCCGGGACTAGCGCAGATACGCAGTATTTT
TRBV5-4	TRBJ2-1	.	.	CASSARDGSSYNEQFF	TGTGCCAGCAGCGCGCGGGACGGTAGCTCCTACAATGAGCAGTTCTTC
TRBV7-2	TRBJ1-6	TRBD1	.	CASSFGTARNSPLHF	TGTGCCAGCAGCTTCGGGACAGCGAGAAATTCACCCCTCCACTTT
TRBV28	TRBJ1-2	.	.	CASSLAGSYGYTF	TGTGCCAGCAGTTTAGCGGGGAGCTATGGCTACACCTTC
TRBV5-1	TRBJ1-2	TRBD1	.	CASSLRTGAGGYTF	TGCGCCAGCAGCCTAAGGACAGGGGCGGGTGGCTACACCTTC
TRBV7-2	TRBJ1-6	.	.	CASSLAGGGYNSPLHF	TGTGCCAGCAGCTTAGCTGGGGGCGGGTATAATTCACCCCTCCACTTT